The source of this T cell receptor beta chain is a study of T cell repertoires in ileal Crohn's disease. About the research overall: Patients had a median roughly 8-year disease duration, and approximately 35% were active smokers. Operated complications were stricturing disease (61%) and penetrating disease (approximately 39%). Regarding the study as a whole: Active smokers at surgery had more clonal expansions than non-smokers.

Each sample's TCRB immunosequencing used about 470 nanograms of biopsy DNA. The data were produced by immunoSEQ multiplex PCR, yet TCRdb's version contains in-frame clones alone and is incomplete. The data hold 2,300 or so clones, with approximately 84% observed a single time. This clone showed up just once. The antigen is unknown. The V segment lost 1 base and the J segment 2 bases; nucleotides outside the gene matches: 4. CDR3 length: 16 residues. The germline V gene has CDR1 SGHVS and CDR2 FQNEAQ. Sequencing input: ileal tissue. The sequence came from an adult with Crohn's disease. The chain carries TRBV7-8 and TRBJ2-2; 7 bases line up with TRBD2. The chain's CDR3 is CASSLVGGSNTGELFF. For the CDR3, the DNA is TGTGCCAGCAGCTTAGTGGGCGGGAGCAACACCGGGGAGCTGTTTTTT.